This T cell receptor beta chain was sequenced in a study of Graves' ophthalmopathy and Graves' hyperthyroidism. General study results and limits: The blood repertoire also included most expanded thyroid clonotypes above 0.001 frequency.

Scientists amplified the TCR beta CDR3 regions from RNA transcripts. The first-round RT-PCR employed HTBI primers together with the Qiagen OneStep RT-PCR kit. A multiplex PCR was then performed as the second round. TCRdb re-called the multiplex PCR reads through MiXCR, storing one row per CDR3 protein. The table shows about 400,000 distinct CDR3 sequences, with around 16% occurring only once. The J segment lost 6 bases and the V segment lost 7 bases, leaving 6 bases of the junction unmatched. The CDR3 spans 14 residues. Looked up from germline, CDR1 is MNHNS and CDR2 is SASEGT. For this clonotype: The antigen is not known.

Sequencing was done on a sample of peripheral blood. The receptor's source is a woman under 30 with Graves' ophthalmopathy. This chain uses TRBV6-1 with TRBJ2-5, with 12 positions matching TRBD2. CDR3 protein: CASNEGLAGQTQYF. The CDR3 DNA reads TGTGCCAGCAACGAGGGACTAGCGGGCCAGACCCAGTACTTC.